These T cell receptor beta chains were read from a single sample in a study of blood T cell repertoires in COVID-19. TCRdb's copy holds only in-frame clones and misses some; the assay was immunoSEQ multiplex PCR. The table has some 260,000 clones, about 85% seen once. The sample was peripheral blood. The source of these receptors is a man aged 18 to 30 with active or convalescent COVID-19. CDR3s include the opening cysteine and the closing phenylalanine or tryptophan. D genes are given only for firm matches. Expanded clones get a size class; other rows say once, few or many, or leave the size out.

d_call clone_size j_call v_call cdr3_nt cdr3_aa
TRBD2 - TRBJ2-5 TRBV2 TGTGCCAGCAGCGCCAGACTAGCGGGGGGGGAGACCCAGTACTTC CASSARLAGGETQYF
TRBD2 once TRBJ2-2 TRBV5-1 TGCGCCAGCAGCTTGCTAGCGGGAGGCACCGGGGAGCTGTTTTTT CASSLLAGGTGELFF
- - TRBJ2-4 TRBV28 TGTGCCAGCAGTTTAACCCGGTCTTGGGGCCAAAGGGGCATTCAGTACTTC CASSLTRSWGQRGIQYF
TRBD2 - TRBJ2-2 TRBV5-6 TGTGCCAGCAGCAGTGCGGGACTAGCGGGGGGCACCGGGGAGCTGTTTTTT CASSSAGLAGGTGELFF
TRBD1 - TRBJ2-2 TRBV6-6 TGTGCCAGCAGAACCCGGGACAGGGGGATCATCGGGGAGCTGTTTTTT CASRTRDRGIIGELFF
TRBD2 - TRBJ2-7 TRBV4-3 TGCGCCAGCAGCCAAGTAGGGACTAGCGGCTACGAGCAGTACTTC CASSQVGTSGYEQYF
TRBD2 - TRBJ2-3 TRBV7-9 TGTGCCAGCAGCTTCTCAAGAGCGGGAGGGGTTCCTAGCACAGATACGCAGTATTTT CASSFSRAGGVPSTDTQYF
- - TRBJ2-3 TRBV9 TGTGCCAGCAGCCAAACCCCCGGACAAAGCACAGATACGCAGTATTTT CASSQTPGQSTDTQYF
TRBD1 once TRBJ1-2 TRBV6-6 TGTGCCAGCAGTCCCTCGAGACAGGGGGCGGGCGGCTACACCTTC CASSPSRQGAGGYTF
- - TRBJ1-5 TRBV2 TGTGCCAGCAGGAAACAGGGTGCTTTGAGCAATCAGCCCCAGCATTTT CASRKQGALSNQPQHF
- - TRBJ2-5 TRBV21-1 TGTGCCAGCAGCCTATGGGGGGGGTACAAAGAGACCCAGTACTTC CASSLWGGYKETQYF
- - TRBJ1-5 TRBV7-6 TGTGCCAGCAGCTCCAGTACAGGGAACAATCAGCCCCAGCATTTT CASSSSTGNNQPQHF
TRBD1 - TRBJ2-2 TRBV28 TGTGCCAGCAGTTTAGGGGACAGGGGAAACACCGGGGAGCTGTTTTTT CASSLGDRGNTGELFF
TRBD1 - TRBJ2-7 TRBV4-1 TGCGCCAGCAGCACGGACAGGGGGAGATTGTACGAGCAGTACTTC CASSTDRGRLYEQYF
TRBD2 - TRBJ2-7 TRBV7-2 TGTGCCAGCAGCTGGCGACTAGCGGGAGGCGAAGAAAAATACGAGCAGTACTTC CASSWRLAGGEEKYEQYF
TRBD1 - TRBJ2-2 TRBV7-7 TGTGCCAGCAGCCCAAATGCGGGACAGGCCCCCGGGGAGCTGTTTTTT CASSPNAGQAPGELFF
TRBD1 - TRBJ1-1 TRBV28 TGTGCCAGCAGCCTGACAGGGGGCCTTAGTCTGAACACTGAAGCTTTCTTT CASSLTGGLSLNTEAFF
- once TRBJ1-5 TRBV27 TGTGCCAGCAGTCCTTACAGTCGTAGCAATCAGCCCCAGCATTTT CASSPYSRSNQPQHF
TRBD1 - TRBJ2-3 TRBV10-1 TGCGCCAGCAGTGAGTCGAAAGGGGGCTCCGTCGGAGCCGATACGCAGTATTTT CASSESKGGSVGADTQYF
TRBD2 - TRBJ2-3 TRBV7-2 TGTGCCAGCAGCTTAGCGCTACTAGCGCAAGGTCGGGGAGATACGCAGTATTTT CASSLALLAQGRGDTQYF
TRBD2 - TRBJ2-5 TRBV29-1 TGCAGCGTTGAAGGAAGGAGACTAGCACGTGAGACCCAGTACTTC CSVEGRRLARETQYF
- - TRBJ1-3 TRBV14 TGTGCCAGCAGCCCTCGTCAGGGTTTCGGAAACACCATATATTTT CASSPRQGFGNTIYF
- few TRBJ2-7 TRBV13 TGTGCCAGCAGCCTGGGGCGGTCCTACGAGCAGTACTTC CASSLGRSYEQYF
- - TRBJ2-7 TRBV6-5 TGTGCCAGCAGTCCGCGTCACAGGGATTCCTACGAGCAGTACTTC CASSPRHRDSYEQYF
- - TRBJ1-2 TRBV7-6 TGTGCCAGCAGCTCTGACCCACAGGGCTACACCTTC CASSSDPQGYTF
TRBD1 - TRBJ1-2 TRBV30 TGTGCCTGGAGTGTACGACAGGGTGATGGCCACACCTTC CAWSVRQGDGHTF
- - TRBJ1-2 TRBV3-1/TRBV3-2 TGTGCCAGCAGCCAAGCCGGGATCGGCTATGGCTACACCTTC CASSQAGIGYGYTF
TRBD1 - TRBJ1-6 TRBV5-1 TGCGCCAGCAGCGTGGACAGGGGGAATTCACCCCTCCACTTT CASSVDRGNSPLHF
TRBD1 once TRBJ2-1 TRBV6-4 TGTGCCAGCTGCGATGGGACAGGGGTCAGTCATGAGCAGTTCTTC CASCDGTGVSHEQFF
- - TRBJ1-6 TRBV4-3 TGCGCCAGCAGCCCGGGACTGATGAATTCACCCCTCCACTTT CASSPGLMNSPLHF
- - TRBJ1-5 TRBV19 TGTGCCAGTAAGTCCAGGGGAGCGGGGCAAAGCAATCAGCCCCAGCATTTT CASKSRGAGQSNQPQHF
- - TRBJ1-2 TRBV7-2 TGTGCCAGCAGCCGCCTCAGGGGTAGCGACTATGGCTACACCTTC CASSRLRGSDYGYTF
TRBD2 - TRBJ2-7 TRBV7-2 TGTGCCAGCAGCACCACTAGCGCCTCCTCCTACGAGCAGTACTTC CASSTTSASSYEQYF
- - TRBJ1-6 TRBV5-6 TGTGCCAGCAGCTTACCAGGGGATAATTCACCCCTCCACTTT CASSLPGDNSPLHF
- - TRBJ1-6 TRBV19 TGTGCCAGTAGTATGTCGGTTAATTCACCCCTCCACTTT CASSMSVNSPLHF
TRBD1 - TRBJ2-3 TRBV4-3 TGCGCCAGCAGCCATAACCCGGGACAGGGGGCGCAGGATACGCAGTATTTT CASSHNPGQGAQDTQYF
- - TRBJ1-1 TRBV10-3 TGTGCCATCAAGGGAGGGGGGGGGCGGACGAACACTGAAGCTTTCTTT CAIKGGGGRTNTEAFF
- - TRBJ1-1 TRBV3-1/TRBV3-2 TGTGCCAGCACCAGAGGGGGACAAGAAGCTTTCTTT CASTRGGQEAFF
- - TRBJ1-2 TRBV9 TGTGCCAGCAGCGTAGGCGGAGCTAACTATGGCTACACCTTC CASSVGGANYGYTF
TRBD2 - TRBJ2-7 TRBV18 TGTGCCAGCTCACGAGCGGGAGAAATCCTTTGGGAGCAGTACTTC CASSRAGEILWEQYF
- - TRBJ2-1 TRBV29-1 TGCAGCGTTGCTCCCTCCGGGTTCCCTGAGCAGTTCTTC CSVAPSGFPEQFF
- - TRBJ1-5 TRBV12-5 TGTGCTAGTGGTTTGCCAGGGAGGGCGCCCCAGCATTTT CASGLPGRAPQHF
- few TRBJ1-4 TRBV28 TGTGCCAGCAGAACTCCCGGGGAACAGAATGAAAAACTGTTTTTT CASRTPGEQNEKLFF
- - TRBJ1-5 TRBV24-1 TGTGCCACCAGTGAAGTCTTAGGGGACAATCAGCCCCAGCATTTT CATSEVLGDNQPQHF
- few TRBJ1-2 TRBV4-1 TGCGCCAGCAGCCGGCGTAGTGAGGGCAACTATGGCTACACCTTC CASSRRSEGNYGYTF
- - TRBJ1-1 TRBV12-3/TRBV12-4 TGTGCCAGCATATCAGTCATGAACACTGAAGCTTTCTTT CASISVMNTEAFF
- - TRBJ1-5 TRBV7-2 TGTGCCAGCAGCTTAGGGGGCCTTGGGCCCCAGCATTTT CASSLGGLGPQHF
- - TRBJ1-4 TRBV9 TGTGCCAGCAGCGTAGAGGGAGGAAAACTGTTTTTT CASSVEGGKLFF
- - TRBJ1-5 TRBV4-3 TGCGCCAGCAGCCAAGATGCGGGGGGCAATCAGCCCCAGCATTTT CASSQDAGGNQPQHF
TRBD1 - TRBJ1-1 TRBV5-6 TGTGCCAGCGGCCACTGGACAGGGAGAAAAACTGAAGCTTTCTTT CASGHWTGRKTEAFF
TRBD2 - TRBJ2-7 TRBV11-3 TGTGCCAGCAGCCCCGGGACTAGCGGGAGAGCCGCCTACGAGCAGTACTTC CASSPGTSGRAAYEQYF
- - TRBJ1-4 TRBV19 TGTGCCAGTAGTTCGGGACTCCGAAAACTGTTTTTT CASSSGLRKLFF
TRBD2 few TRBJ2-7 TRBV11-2 TGTGCCAGCAGCTCCCGGACTAGCGGATCCTACGAGCAGTACTTC CASSSRTSGSYEQYF